A single sample gave rise to the 16 T cell receptor beta chains below, sequenced in a study of cytotoxic CD8 clonotypes in ibrutinib-treated CLL. The repertoire was sequenced with immunoSEQ multiplex PCR; TCRdb's copy has only in-frame clones and lacks some. In the table there are approximately 84,000 clones, around 83% of which are singletons. The sequenced sample was PBMCs, obtained before ibrutinib treatment. The origin of the receptors is a human donor with chronic lymphocytic leukemia.

J is TRBJ2-3 and V is TRBV9; 8 positions agree with TRBD1. The V segment lost 3 bases and the J segment 6 bases; nucleotides outside the gene matches: 12. This CDR3 comprises 16 residues. The germline V gene has CDR1 SGDLS and CDR2 YYNGEE. CDR3: CASSAPGGLSLDTQYF. CDR3 DNA sequence: TGTGCCAGCAGCGCCCCAGGGGGCTTATCACTGGATACGCAGTATTTT. Drawing the rest from reference TRBV9 and TRBJ2-3, the complete variable domain is DSGVTQTPKHLITATGQRVTLRCSPRSGDLSVYWYQQSLDQGLQFLIQYYNGEERAKGNILERFSAQQFPDLHSELNLSSLELGDSALYFCASSAPGGLSLDTQYFGPGTRLTVL.

This chain uses TRBV28 with TRBJ2-5; TRBD2 matches 13 bases. This CDR3 has 15 residues. The J segment lost 7 bases and the V segment lost 6 bases, leaving 8 bases of the junction unmatched. CDR1 and CDR2 (germline): MDHEN, SYDVKM. DNA for the CDR3: TGTGCCAGCAGACCAGGACTAGCGGGAGACTTGACCCAGTACTTC. Translating gives CASRPGLAGDLTQYF. Together with reference TRBV28 and TRBJ2-5, the CDR3 gives the full variable domain: DVKVTQSSRYLVKRTGEKVFLECVQDMDHENMFWYRQDPGLGLRLIYFSYDVKMKEKGDIPEGYSVSREKKERFSLILESASTNQTSMYLCASRPGLAGDLTQYFGPGTRLLVL.

The chain uses TRBV5-1 and TRBJ2-1; 7 positions agree with TRBD2. Germline V gene lookup returns CDR1 SGHRS and CDR2 YFSETQ. There are 15 residues in the CDR3. V lost 4 bases and J lost 9; bases outside the gene matches: 13. The chain's CDR3 is CASSVGDGGLSEQFF. The DNA for the CDR3 is TGCGCCAGCAGCGTGGGAGACGGGGGGTTAAGTGAGCAGTTCTTC.

The J gene is TRBJ2-7, the V gene TRBV28, with D uncertain. This CDR3 comprises 13 residues. V lost 5 bases and J lost 3, with 11 bases in between. CDR1 is MDHEN and CDR2 is SYDVKM in the germline V gene. CDR3: CASSGSSNYEQYF. CDR3 DNA sequence: TGTGCCAGCAGTGGGTCCTCAAACTACGAGCAGTACTTC.

The chain links TRBV10-2 to TRBJ2-1, with D unresolved. CDR1 is WSHSY, CDR2 SAAADI, per germline. Trimming left V 8 bases short and J 9 bases short, with 20 bases between. There are 14 residues in the CDR3. The CDR3, as DNA: TGCGCCAGCGTTAGGTCTAGTGATGTTGGTGAGCAGTTCTTC. It codes for CASVRSSDVGEQFF.

The V and J genes are TRBV14 and TRBJ2-1; 7 bases line up with TRBD2. Trimming removed 6 bases from V and 4 bases from J; junction bases left unmatched: 12. The CDR3 is 16 amino acids. Germline-derived CDR1 and CDR2 are SGHDN and FVKESK. In DNA form, the CDR3 reads TGTGCCAGCAGTGGACCAGAGGGAGGGAGGTACAATGAGCAGTTCTTC. This gives the protein CASSGPEGGRYNEQFF. The whole variable domain, filled in from reference TRBV14 and TRBJ2-1, reads EAGVTQFPSHSVIEKGQTVTLRCDPISGHDNLYWYRRVMGKEIKFLLHFVKESKQDESGMPNNRFLAERTGGTYSTLKVQPAELEDSGVYFCASSGPEGGRYNEQFFGPGTRLTVL.

The rearrangement uses TRBV4-1 and TRBJ2-7, with no clear D. The CDR3 is made up of 16 amino acids. In germline, CDR1 is MGHRA, CDR2 YSYEKL. The V and J ends lost 0 bases and 2 bases respectively, with 14 bases between them. Here the CDR3 reads CASSQESIPATYEQYF. The CDR3 DNA sequence: TGCGCCAGCAGCCAAGAAAGCATACCGGCGACCTACGAGCAGTACTTC.

The chain is built from TRBV2 and TRBJ2-7; 9 nucleotides agree with TRBD2. Trimming removed 3 bases from V and 0 bases from J; junction bases left unmatched: 15. There are 19 residues in the CDR3. In germline, CDR1 is SNHLY, CDR2 FYNNEI. The CDR3 DNA reads TGTGCCAGCAGTGATCTTTTCTCTAGCGGGAACTCTGGCTCCTACGAGCAGTACTTC. It is translated as CASSDLFSSGNSGSYEQYF.

This rearrangement joins TRBV9 to TRBJ2-7; D might be TRBD1 or TRBD2, each matching 6 bases. The CDR3 contains 13 residues. Germline CDR1 reads SGDLS; CDR2 reads YYNGEE. The V gene lost 4 bases and the J gene lost 12 bases, with 20 bases spanning the gap. The chain's CDR3 is CASSFSGASAVYF. The DNA of the CDR3 is TGTGCCAGCAGCTTCTCGGGGGCCAGCGCCGTGTACTTC.

The V gene is TRBV6-5, the J gene TRBJ1-2; perhaps TRBD1 as D (6 bases). This CDR3 region has 14 residues. Germline CDR1 MNHEY, CDR2 SVGAGI. The V end lost 0 bases, the J end lost 8 bases, and 13 bases lay between the germline ends. This CDR3 reads CASSYSTGSIGYTF. The CDR3 coding sequence is TGTGCCAGCAGTTACTCGACAGGATCTATAGGCTACACCTTC.

The gene calls are TRBV5-1 and TRBJ2-7, with 8 bases identical to TRBD1. V lost 4 bases, J lost 0 bases, and 3 bases stayed unmatched. The germline CDR1 and CDR2 sequences are SGHRS and YFSETQ. This CDR3 has 14 amino acids. CDR3 nucleotide sequence: TGCGCCAGCAGCATTACAGGGGGCTCCTACGAGCAGTACTTC. Its translation: CASSITGGSYEQYF.

The CDR3: CASSELTIQARGNEQFF. The CDR3 coding sequence is TGTGCCAGCAGTGAATTGACAATTCAGGCCCGGGGCAATGAGCAGTTCTTC. The chain uses TRBV25-1 and TRBJ2-1, with D tentatively TRBD2 (5 bases). V lost 1 base to trimming and J lost 6 bases, with 19 bases between them. The germline gives CDR1 MGHDK, CDR2 SYGVNS. The CDR3 consists of 17 residues.

This chain uses TRBV7-3 with TRBJ1-1; no firm D call. V gave up 8 bases and J gave up 3 bases, with 13 bases separating them. The CDR3 length is 13 residues. CDR1 and CDR2 (germline): SGHTA, FQGTGA. CDR3 amino acids: CASQFERDTEAFF. The CDR3 nucleotides are TGTGCCAGCCAGTTCGAGAGAGACACTGAAGCTTTCTTT.

Worth noting for this clone: The germline gene is not matched at one end of the junction; a read error may be the cause. J is TRBJ1-2 and V is TRBV6-6, with D maybe TRBD1 (5 bases). The CDR3 covers 11 residues. Germline CDR1 and CDR2: MNHNY and SVGAGI (reference sequence). Here the CDR3 DNA reads TGTGCCAGCAGTCCCAAGGACACAAGCTTCTTC. This codes for CASSPKDTSFF.

The CDR3: CSVRRLRDAGPEQYF. The CDR3 coding sequence is TGCAGCGTTCGAAGGTTGCGGGACGCAGGGCCCGAGCAGTACTTC. The V call is TRBV29-1, the J call TRBJ2-7; the D gene is possibly TRBD2 (6 bases). Trimming took 5 bases from V and 6 from J, leaving 23 bases between them. This CDR3 comprises 15 residues. Germline loops: CDR1 SQVTM, CDR2 ANQGSEA.

V is TRBV11-2 and J is TRBJ1-1; D unclear. The CDR3 covers 13 residues. From germline, CDR1 is SGHAT and CDR2 FQNNGV. The V and J ends lost 4 bases and 1 base respectively, with 7 bases between them. CDR3 nucleotide sequence: TGTGCCAGCAGCTGGGGTGGGAACACTGAAGCTTTCTTT. Translating it yields CASSWGGNTEAFF.